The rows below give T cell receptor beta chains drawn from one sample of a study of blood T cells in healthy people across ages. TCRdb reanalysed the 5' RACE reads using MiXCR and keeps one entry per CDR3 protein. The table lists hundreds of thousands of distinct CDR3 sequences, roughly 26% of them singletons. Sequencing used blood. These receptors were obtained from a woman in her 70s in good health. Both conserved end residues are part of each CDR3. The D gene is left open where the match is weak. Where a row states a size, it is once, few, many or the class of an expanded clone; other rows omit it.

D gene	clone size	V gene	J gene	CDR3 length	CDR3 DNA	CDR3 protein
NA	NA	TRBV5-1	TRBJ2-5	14	TGCGCCAGCAGCTTGGCCACCCGGGAGGAGACCCAGTACTTC	CASSLATREETQYF
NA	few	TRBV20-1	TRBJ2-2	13	TGCAGTGCCGAGGGGCAGATCACCGGGGAGCTGTTTTTT	CSAEGQITGELFF
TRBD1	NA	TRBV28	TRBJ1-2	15	TGTGCCAGCAGGAAACCGGGACAGGGGAGTTTTGTCTACACCTTC	CASRKPGQGSFVYTF
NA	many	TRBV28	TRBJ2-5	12	TGTGCCAGCAGCACAAATAAAGAGACCCAGTACTTC	CASSTNKETQYF
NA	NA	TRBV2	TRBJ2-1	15	TGTGCCAGCAGTGAAGAAGGGGCAACCTACAATGAGCAGTTCTTC	CASSEEGATYNEQFF
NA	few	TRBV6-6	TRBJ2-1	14	TGTGCCAGCAGTCCGAGTTTCAAGGAGGGCGAGCAGTTCTTC	CASSPSFKEGEQFF
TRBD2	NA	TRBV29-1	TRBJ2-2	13	TGCAGCACGCGGACTAGTAGCACCGGGGAGCTGTTTTTT	CSTRTSSTGELFF
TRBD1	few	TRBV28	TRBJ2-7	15	TGTGCCAGCAGTTTAAGACAGGGCCAAGTCTACGAGCAGTACTTC	CASSLRQGQVYEQYF
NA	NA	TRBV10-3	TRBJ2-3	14	TGTGCCATCAAGGTCGAAGGGGGCACAGATACGCAGTATTTT	CAIKVEGGTDTQYF
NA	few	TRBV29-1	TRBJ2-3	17	TGCAGCGTTCGGACCCCGGCTTTTGACCACGGGGCAGATACGCAGTATTTT	CSVRTPAFDHGADTQYF
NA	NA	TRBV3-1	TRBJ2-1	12	TGTGCCAGCAGCCATATTAACAATGAGCAGTTCTTC	CASSHINNEQFF
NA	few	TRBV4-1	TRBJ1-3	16	TGCGCCAGCAGCCAAGCAAGGGGGAACTCTGGAAACACCATATATTTT	CASSQARGNSGNTIYF
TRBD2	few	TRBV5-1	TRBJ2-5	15	TGCGCCAGCAGCTTGGAGGGACTAGCTGGAGAGACCCAGTACTTC	CASSLEGLAGETQYF
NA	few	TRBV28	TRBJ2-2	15	TGTGCCAGCAGTTCCGGGACATTGAACACCGGGGAGCTGTTTTTT	CASSSGTLNTGELFF
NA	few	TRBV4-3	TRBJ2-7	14	TGCGCCAGCAGCTCCTGGGTACGCGGCTACGAGCAGTACTTC	CASSSWVRGYEQYF
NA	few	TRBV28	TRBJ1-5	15	TGTGCCAGCAGTTTAGCGGGGTCCAAAGCGGATACGCAGCATTTT	CASSLAGSKADTQHF
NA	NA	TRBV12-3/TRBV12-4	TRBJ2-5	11	TGTGCCAGCAGCCGAAGGTACGAACAGTACTTC	CASSRRYEQYF
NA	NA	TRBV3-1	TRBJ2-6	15	TGTGCCAGCAGCTCAATGTTCTCTGGGGCCAACGTCCTGACTTTC	CASSSMFSGANVLTF
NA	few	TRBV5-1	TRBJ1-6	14	TGCGCCACCCGGGGGAGCTCCTATAATTCACCCCTCCACTTT	CATRGSSYNSPLHF